The 22 T cell receptor beta chains in this list originate from one sample, sequenced in a study of control samples from healthy donors and cancer patients. Produced via immunoSEQ multiplex PCR; TCRdb's table is partial and in-frame only. Of about 120,000 clones in the sample, about 91% were seen once. The sequenced sample consisted of blood. Receptor source: a man between 40 and 49 years old in good health.

The genes are TRBV25-1 and TRBJ2-1; either TRBD1 or TRBD2 may fit D (6 bases each). This CDR3 contains 15 residues. The germline V gene has CDR1 MGHDK and CDR2 SYGVNS. Trimming stripped 1 base from V and 3 bases from J, with 10 bases between. The DNA for the CDR3 is TGTGCCAGCAGTGAATTTGGGGGGCGCTACAATGAGCAGTTCTTC. Its protein is CASSEFGGRYNEQFF.

The genes are TRBV7-9 and TRBJ1-5; D is ambiguous. This CDR3 has 15 residues. The V gene lost 1 base and the J gene lost 3 bases, with 10 bases spanning the gap. In germline, CDR1 is SEHNR, CDR2 FQNEAQ (reference sequence). In DNA, the CDR3 is TGTGCCAGCAGCTTAGGGGTCGGAGTCAATCAGCCCCAGCATTTT. Encoded protein: CASSLGVGVNQPQHF.

This rearrangement joins TRBV4-3 to TRBJ1-2; TRBD1 is a possible D gene (6 bases). The V end was cut by 4 bases, the J end by 4 bases, with 16 bases between. The CDR3 runs to 15 residues. Germline V gives CDR1 LGHNA, CDR2 YSLEER. This CDR3 is CASSPPGAAIYGYTF. As DNA, the CDR3 is TGCGCCAGCAGCCCCCCGGGGGCCGCGATCTATGGCTACACCTTC.

The chain joins TRBV6-5 to TRBJ2-7, with D maybe TRBD1 (5 bases). The ends were cut back, 10 bases at V and 0 bases at J, with 13 bases in the middle. CDR1 and CDR2 (germline): MNHEY, SVGAGI. The CDR3 sequence is 13 residues long. Here the CDR3 reads CANAIGVSYEQYF. CDR3 coding DNA: TGTGCCAACGCTATAGGGGTCTCCTACGAGCAGTACTTC.

V and J are TRBV11-2 and TRBJ2-1; 11 nucleotides agree with TRBD2. CDR3 length: 17 residues. The ends lost 2 bases at V and 7 bases at J; junction bases unmatched: 10. Germline V lookup: CDR1 SGHAT, CDR2 FQNNGV. CDR3 DNA: TGTGCCAGCAGCTTAAGCCTGAGTAGCGGGGGGGTGAATGAGCAGTTCTTC. Its protein is CASSLSLSSGGVNEQFF. The whole variable domain, filled in from reference TRBV11-2 and TRBJ2-1, reads EAGVAQSPRYKIIEKRQSVAFWCNPISGHATLYWYQQILGQGPKLLIQFQNNGVVDDSQLPKDRFSAERLKGVDSTLKIQPAKLEDSAVYLCASSLSLSSGGVNEQFFGPGTRLTVL.

V and J are TRBV5-6 and TRBJ1-5; a weak D match, TRBD1 (5 bases). Germline assignment: CDR1 SGHDT and CDR2 YYEEEE. The V gene lost 1 base and the J gene lost 0 bases, with 8 bases spanning the gap. This CDR3 is 15 amino acids long. CDR3 sequence: CASSLRGYSNQPQHF. The CDR3 bases are TGTGCCAGCAGCTTGAGGGGTTATAGCAATCAGCCCCAGCATTTT.

Notes on this clone: A junction boundary mismatches the germline segment, possibly from a read error. V gene TRBV30 combines with J gene TRBJ1-2, with D perhaps TRBD1 (6 bases). Per germline, CDR1 GTSNPN and CDR2 SVGIG (reference sequence). This CDR3 has 12 residues. In nucleotides, the CDR3 is TGTGCCTGGAGTCTTAGCGGGGGGCCTCGAGACTTC. Its protein product is CAWSLSGGPRDF.

The chain links TRBV5-1 to TRBJ2-6; 9 bases map to TRBD1. J lost 3 bases, V lost 2 bases, and 6 bases had no gene match. There are 17 residues in the CDR3. Germline-derived CDR1 and CDR2 are SGHRS and YFSETQ. In DNA, the CDR3 is TGCGCCAGCAGCTTTAGACAGGGGGTCGATGGGGCCAACGTCCTGACTTTC. This encodes CASSFRQGVDGANVLTF.

This clone has a single count. This chain uses TRBV18 with TRBJ1-4, with TRBD1 matching 9 bases. Germline V CDR1 and CDR2: KGHSH, LQKENI. This CDR3 comprises 15 residues. The trim removed 4 bases at V and 6 bases at J, leaving 6 bases unmatched. CDR3 in DNA: TGTGCCAGCTCACAGGGACAGGGAGGAGATGAAAAACTGTTTTTT. It translates to CASSQGQGGDEKLFF.

V gene TRBV5-3 combines with J gene TRBJ1-1, with 9 bases that match TRBD1. TRBV5-3 is annotated as an ORF whose role is uncertain. The CDR3 totals 16 residues. V lost 4 bases, J lost 1 base, and 8 bases stayed unmatched. CDR3 amino acids: CARSPTWTGENTEAFF. For the CDR3, the DNA is TGTGCCAGAAGCCCAACCTGGACAGGGGAGAACACTGAAGCTTTCTTT.

This clone was picked up a small number of times. The rearrangement joins TRBV12-3 or TRBV12-4 to TRBJ2-7; D remains unclear. The CDR3 totals 11 residues. The V end lost 5 bases, the J end lost 4 bases, and 6 bases lay between the germline ends. The chain's CDR3 is CASSPKYEQYF. The DNA for the CDR3 is TGTGCCAGCAGTCCTAAGTACGAGCAGTACTTC.

The chain recombines TRBV27 with TRBJ1-1, with no clear D. Germline lookup yields CDR1 MNHEY and CDR2 SMNVEV (reference sequence). CDR3 length: 13 residues. Trimming removed 0 bases from V and 0 bases from J, with 2 bases in between. CDR3 in DNA: TGTGCCAGCAGTTTATCGGTGAACACTGAAGCTTTCTTT. Residues: CASSLSVNTEAFF.

This chain links TRBV12-3 or TRBV12-4 with TRBJ1-2; a weak D match, TRBD1 (5 bases). V lost 6 bases and J 3 bases, leaving 8 bases between the germline ends. The CDR3 loop spans 12 amino acids. The CDR3 is CASSRRDYGYTF. In nucleotides, the CDR3 is TGTGCCAGCAGCCGCAGGGACTATGGCTACACCTTC.

The V call is TRBV4-3, the J call TRBJ1-3, with a weak D call TRBD1 (5 bases). The length of the CDR3 is 16 residues. CDR1 and CDR2 (germline): LGHNA, YSLEER. V dropped 1 base and J dropped 0 bases, with 10 bases sitting between them. CDR3 nucleotide sequence: TGCGCCAGCAGCCAAGGAACGAGGGGCTCTGGAAACACCATATATTTT. The encoded protein is CASSQGTRGSGNTIYF.

This clone was counted only a few times. The J gene is TRBJ2-3, the V gene TRBV30; 12 positions agree with TRBD2. The CDR3 length is 15 residues. Germline V gene data show CDR1 as GTSNPN and CDR2 as SVGIG (reference sequence). V was pared by 1 base and J by 6 bases, with 5 bases of the junction left unmatched. The CDR3 DNA sequence: TGTGCCTGGAGTGAACTAGCGGGGGGCCATGATACGCAGTATTTT. Translated, it gives CAWSELAGGHDTQYF.

The CDR3 DNA reads TGTGCCAGCAGCCAAGATTGGGGTTTGACTGAAGCTTTCTTT. Translation: CASSQDWGLTEAFF. The genes are TRBV14 and TRBJ1-1; no clear D. CDR3 length equals 14 residues. The V gene lost 0 bases and the J gene lost 5 bases, with 10 bases spanning the gap. Looked up from germline, CDR1 is SGHDN and CDR2 is FVKESK.

The V call is TRBV7-9, the J call TRBJ1-1; possible D gene TRBD1, 5 bases. Germline assignment: CDR1 SEHNR and CDR2 FQNEAQ (reference sequence). The CDR3 is 14 residues long. Trimming removed 1 base at V and 6 bases at J, with 12 bases between. CDR3 nucleotides: TGTGCCAGCAGCTTAGAAGGGGTAGTGGCTGAAGCTTTCTTT. Translating it yields CASSLEGVVAEAFF.

The chain employs TRBV5-5 and TRBJ2-6; 9 bases fit TRBD1. J was trimmed by 2 bases and V by 2 bases; bases with no gene match: 8. Germline V gene sequence: CDR1 SGHKS, CDR2 YYEKEE (reference sequence). The CDR3 totals 18 residues. CDR3 coding DNA: TGTGCCAGCAGCTTCCAACAGGGGGCAGGGACTGGGGCCAACGTCCTGACTTTC. It is translated as CASSFQQGAGTGANVLTF.

V usage is TRBV6-5 and J usage is TRBJ2-3; unclear D gene. CDR3 size: 13 residues. The germline V gene encodes CDR1 MNHEY and CDR2 SVGAGI. V lost 2 bases, J lost 3 bases, and 6 bases lay in between. The CDR3 region is CASSYTPTDTQYF. CDR3 coding DNA: TGTGCCAGCAGTTACACTCCGACAGATACGCAGTATTTT.

V gene TRBV9 combines with J gene TRBJ2-1, with D hard to call. Germline CDR1 is SGDLS and CDR2 is YYNGEE. The V and J ends lost 2 bases and 4 bases respectively, with 7 bases between them. The CDR3 spans 13 residues. In nucleotides, the CDR3 is TGTGCCAGCAGCGTTCGTTTGTACAATGAGCAGTTCTTC. Protein product: CASSVRLYNEQFF.

This rearrangement joins TRBV21-1 to TRBJ2-7; the D call of TRBD1 is as the table states it, not checked on the DNA. TRBV21-1 is a recognized pseudogene. CDR3 size: 13 residues. Here the CDR3 reads CASSSRDSYEQYF. The CDR3 DNA sequence: TGTGCCAGCAGCTCCCGGGACAGCTACGAGCAGTACTTC.

This chain uses TRBV3-1 (or the pseudogene TRBV3-2) with TRBJ1-1, with D possibly being TRBD1 (5 bases). The CDR3 is 13 residues long. Germline lookup yields CDR1 LGHDT and CDR2 YNNKEL (reference sequence). V lost 5 bases, J lost 5 bases, and 12 bases lay in between. The CDR3 loop reads CASSSQGLTEAFF. The CDR3 DNA sequence: TGTGCCAGCAGCTCCCAGGGATTGACTGAAGCTTTCTTT.